This TCR beta chain is drawn from a study of T cell changes during pregnancy in multiple sclerosis. Method: immunoSEQ multiplex PCR; TCRdb's copy keeps in-frame clones and lacks some. The profile shows about 45,000 clones, approximately 96% of them singletons. The V end lost 2 bases, the J end lost 9 bases, and 11 bases lay between the germline ends. Germline CDR1 and CDR2: MNHNS and SASEGT. CDR3 length equals 13 residues. The sequencing used peripheral blood, collected in the second trimester of pregnancy. The sequence derives from a female donor with multiple sclerosis, enrolled in a pregnancy study. The chain joins TRBV6-1 to TRBJ1-5; D is unclear. The CDR3 DNA reads as TGTGCCAGCAGTGAAAGGGAGTCTGGGCCCCAGCATTTT. Translated: CASSERESGPQHF.